A selection of T cell receptor beta chains follows, all from one sample in a study of blood T cell repertoires in COVID-19. Assay: immunoSEQ multiplex PCR; the TCRdb copy retains only in-frame clones and omits some. The repertoire has about 220,000 clones, more than 70% of them found once; the top ten carry around 13%. Sequenced: peripheral blood. These receptors were taken from a human donor in a cohort sampled during active COVID-19. The CDR3 runs from the conserved cysteine through the conserved F or W. The D gene is left open where the match is weak. Clone size is not always given. Where it is, it says once, few, many or a class for expanded clones.

V	J	size	D	DNA	CDR3
TRBV6-5	TRBJ1-1	-	-	TGTGCCAGCAGTTACCGTTCAGTCCGGGGGGGCACTGAAGCTTTCTTT	CASSYRSVRGGTEAFF
TRBV3-1/TRBV3-2	TRBJ2-7	-	TRBD2	TGTGCCAGCAGCCAAGAAAGGTGGACCCTAGCGGGGCCGCTTTCGACCTACGAGCAGTACTTC	CASSQERWTLAGPLSTYEQYF
TRBV6-5	TRBJ2-7	-	TRBD2	TGTGCCAGCGGCCCGGGAGGAGACGCCGTTTACGAGCAGTACTTC	CASGPGGDAVYEQYF
TRBV5-5	TRBJ2-7	-	TRBD1	TGTGCCAGCAGCCCGGGACAGGGGGGGGACTACGAGCAGTACTTC	CASSPGQGGDYEQYF
TRBV10-3	TRBJ1-1	-	TRBD1	TGTGCCATCAGTACGACAGGGGGGGAAACTGAAGCTTTCTTT	CAISTTGGETEAFF
TRBV7-9	TRBJ2-7	-	-	TGTGCCAGCAGCTACTTAGGGGTTGGTAACGAGCAGTACTTC	CASSYLGVGNEQYF
TRBV12-3/TRBV12-4	TRBJ2-7	-	-	TGTGCCAGCAGTTTAGACTCTCTCGAGCAGTACTTC	CASSLDSLEQYF
TRBV19	TRBJ2-3	-	TRBD2	TGTGCCAGTAGTATTTCCGGGACTAGCGGGGGGACTAGCACAGATACGCAGTATTTT	CASSISGTSGGTSTDTQYF
TRBV19	TRBJ1-1	-	TRBD1	TGTGCCAGTAGTATTGGGACAGGGAACACTGAAGCTTTCTTT	CASSIGTGNTEAFF
TRBV19	TRBJ1-4	once	-	TGTGCCAGTAGTCCACGGACGGGGGTGGAAAAACTGTTTTTT	CASSPRTGVEKLFF
TRBV27	TRBJ2-1	medium-sized	TRBD2	TGTGCCAGCAGTTCGACTAGCGGGGCGACCTACAATGAGCAGTTCTTC	CASSSTSGATYNEQFF